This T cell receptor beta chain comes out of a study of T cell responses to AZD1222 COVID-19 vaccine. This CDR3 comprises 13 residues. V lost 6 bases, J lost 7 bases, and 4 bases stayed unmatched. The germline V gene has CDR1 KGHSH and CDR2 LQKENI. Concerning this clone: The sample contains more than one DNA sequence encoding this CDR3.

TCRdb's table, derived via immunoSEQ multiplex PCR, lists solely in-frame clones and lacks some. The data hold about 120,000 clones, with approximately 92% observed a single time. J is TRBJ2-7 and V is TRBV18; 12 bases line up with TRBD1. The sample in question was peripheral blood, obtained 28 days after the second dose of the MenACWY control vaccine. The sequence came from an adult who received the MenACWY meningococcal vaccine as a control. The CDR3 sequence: CASSGQGAREQYF. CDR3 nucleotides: TGTGCCAGCTCGGGACAGGGGGCGAGAGAGCAGTACTTC.